This TCR beta chain was sequenced in a study of blood T cells in healthy people across ages. Those donating, healthy Caucasian individuals from Russia, were aged roughly 6 to 95. Trimming took 2 bases from V and 6 from J, leaving 11 bases between them. This CDR3 region has 13 residues. Germline CDR1 and CDR2: SGHTA and FQGNSA. Next came a second PCR, run for about 7 to 12 cycles, which used a sample-barcoded 5' primer along with a J-beta primer mix. TCRdb called the 5' RACE reads again in MiXCR, with one record for every CDR3 protein. This table has roughly 700,000 distinct CDR3 sequences, just under 25% appearing once. A further study also used this sample, focusing on T cells of mothers and their children.

The TCR originated in a boy between 10 and 17 years old in good health. The rearrangement links TRBV7-2 to TRBJ2-7, with D unresolved. Source material: blood. CDR3 sequence reads: CASSLTSSIEQYF. The CDR3 region has the DNA TGTGCCAGCAGCTTAACGTCTTCGATCGAGCAGTACTTC.